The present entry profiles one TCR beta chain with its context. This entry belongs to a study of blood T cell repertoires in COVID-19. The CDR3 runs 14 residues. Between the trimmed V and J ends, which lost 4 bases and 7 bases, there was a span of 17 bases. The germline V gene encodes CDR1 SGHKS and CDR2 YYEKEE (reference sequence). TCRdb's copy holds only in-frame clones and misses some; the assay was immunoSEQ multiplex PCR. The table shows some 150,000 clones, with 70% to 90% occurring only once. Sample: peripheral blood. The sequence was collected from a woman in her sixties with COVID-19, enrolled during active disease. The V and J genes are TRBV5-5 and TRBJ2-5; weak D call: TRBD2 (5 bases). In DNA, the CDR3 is TGTGCCAGCAGCCCGTCGGACTTAGTTTTGACCCAGTACTTC. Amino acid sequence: CASSPSDLVLTQYF.